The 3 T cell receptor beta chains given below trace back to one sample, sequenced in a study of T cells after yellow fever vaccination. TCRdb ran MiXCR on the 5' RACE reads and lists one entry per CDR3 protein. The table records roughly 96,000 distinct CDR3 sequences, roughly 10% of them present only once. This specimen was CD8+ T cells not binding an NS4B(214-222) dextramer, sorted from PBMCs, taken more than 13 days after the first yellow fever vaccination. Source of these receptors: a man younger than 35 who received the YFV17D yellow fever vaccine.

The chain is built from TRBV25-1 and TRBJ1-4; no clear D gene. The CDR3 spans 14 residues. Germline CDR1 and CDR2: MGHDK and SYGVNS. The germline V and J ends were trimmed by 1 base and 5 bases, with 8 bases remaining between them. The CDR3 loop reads CASSELGLNEKLFF. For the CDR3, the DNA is TGTGCCAGCAGTGAATTAGGATTGAATGAAAAACTGTTTTTT.

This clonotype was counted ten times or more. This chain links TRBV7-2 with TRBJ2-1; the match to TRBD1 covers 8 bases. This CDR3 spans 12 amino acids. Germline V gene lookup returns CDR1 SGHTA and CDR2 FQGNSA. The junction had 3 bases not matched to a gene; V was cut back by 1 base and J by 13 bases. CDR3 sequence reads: CASSLGTGKQFF. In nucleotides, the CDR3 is TGTGCCAGCAGCTTAGGGACAGGGAAACAGTTCTTC.

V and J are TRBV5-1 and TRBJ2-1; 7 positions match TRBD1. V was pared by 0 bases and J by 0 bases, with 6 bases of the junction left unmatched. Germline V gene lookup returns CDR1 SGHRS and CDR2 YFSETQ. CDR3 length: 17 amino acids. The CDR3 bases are TGCGCCAGCAGCTTGGAAGACAGGGAGAGCTCCTACAATGAGCAGTTCTTC. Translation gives CASSLEDRESSYNEQFF.